Here is one TCR beta chain with its context. Antigen unknown. TCRdb called the 5' RACE reads again in MiXCR, with one record for every CDR3 protein. There are approximately 500,000 distinct CDR3 sequences in the sample; roughly 26% occur only once, and about 2.9% lies in the top ten. The germline V and J ends were trimmed by 7 bases and 0 bases, with 16 bases remaining between them. This CDR3 spans 16 amino acids. Germline V gene data show CDR1 as SNHLY and CDR2 as FYNNEI. This record belongs to a study of identical twins. Regarding the study as a whole: Insertions ran lower in abundant cord blood beta clonotypes, though not in memory repertoires.

This sample also appeared in a second study, on T cells expressing NK-cell markers.

The chain is built from TRBV2 and TRBJ2-1, with a possible D match to TRBD2 (5 bases). Material: CD4+ T cells sorted from blood. The receptor's source is a woman between 18 and 29 years old in good health. The CDR3 DNA is TGTGCCAGCACCCTTGGACTGAAACTCTCCTACAATGAGCAGTTCTTC. It codes for CASTLGLKLSYNEQFF. Drawing the rest from reference TRBV2 and TRBJ2-1, the complete variable domain is EPEVTQTPSHQVTQMGQEVILRCVPISNHLYFYWYRQILGQKVEFLVSFYNNEISEKSEIFDDQFSVERPDGSNFTLKIRSTKLEDSAMYFCASTLGLKLSYNEQFFGPGTRLTVL.